The next 30 T cell receptor beta chains were all read from a single sample in a study of cytomegalovirus exposure and HLA in healthy donors. In the PCR, 60 Vbeta and 13 Jbeta primers were used. Using immunoSEQ multiplex PCR, the repertoire was profiled, and TCRdb retains in-frame clones only, with some absent. The specimen's table records under 50,000 clones. The sample taken for sequencing was PBMCs. The receptors derive from a male donor in good health and CMV-seronegative.

This sequence joins TRBV10-3 and TRBJ1-5; D is possibly TRBD1 (5 bases). The CDR3 length is 14 residues. CDR1 is ENHRY and CDR2 is SYGVKD in the germline V gene. Trimming removed 5 bases at V and 0 bases at J, with 8 bases between. The CDR3 region is CAISTQDSNQPQHF. CDR3 in DNA: TGTGCCATCAGTACACAGGATAGCAATCAGCCCCAGCATTTT.

The chain has TRBV4-3 and TRBJ2-5, with TRBD2 matching over 9 bases. This CDR3 has 17 amino acids. Losses at the gene ends were 2 bases for V and 2 bases for J; bases not matched to a gene: 9. Germline V gene data show CDR1 as LGHNA and CDR2 as YSLEER. CDR3 residues: CASSQHLAGSDQETQYF. CDR3 sequence (DNA): TGCGCCAGCAGCCAACACCTAGCGGGGTCCGATCAAGAGACCCAGTACTTC.

The rearrangement joins TRBV27 to TRBJ1-1; D gene unclear. This CDR3 is 14 amino acids long. The V and J ends lost 1 base and 4 bases respectively, with 10 bases between them. CDR1 and CDR2 (germline): MNHEY, SMNVEV (reference sequence). The CDR3 bases are TGTGCCAGCAGTTTATTTGCGGGCGCCACTGAAGCTTTCTTT. It codes for CASSLFAGATEAFF.

This chain links TRBV5-1 with TRBJ2-3; 10 nucleotides match TRBD2. The CDR3 is made up of 15 amino acids. CDR1 is SGHRS, CDR2 YFSETQ, per germline. V shed 1 base, J shed 6 bases, and the junction held 5 bases outside the gene matches. This chain's CDR3 is CASSLTSGAGDTQYF. The CDR3 DNA sequence: TGCGCCAGCAGCTTGACTAGCGGGGCGGGGGATACGCAGTATTTT.

The chain recombines TRBV7-2 with TRBJ1-1; D is unresolved. Germline V gene lookup returns CDR1 SGHTA and CDR2 FQGNSA. The CDR3 extends over 13 amino acids. Trimming removed 3 bases at V and 1 base at J, with 6 bases between. In DNA form, the CDR3 reads TGTGCCAGCAGCTTGACTGCGAACACTGAAGCTTTCTTT. This encodes CASSLTANTEAFF.

The chain links TRBV19 to TRBJ1-2; 9 bases match TRBD1. The ends lost 5 bases at V and 4 bases at J; junction bases unmatched: 11. The CDR3 is 16 amino acids. CDR1 is LNHDA, CDR2 SQIVND, per germline (reference sequence). The CDR3 protein is CASSPGQGRSGYGYTF. The CDR3 region has the DNA TGTGCCAGTAGTCCGGGACAGGGTCGTTCCGGCTATGGCTACACCTTC.

V usage is TRBV5-1 and J usage is TRBJ1-1; possibly TRBD1 for D (5 bases). Per the germline V gene, CDR1 is SGHRS and CDR2 is YFSETQ. Trimming pared 0 bases from V and 0 bases from J, leaving 9 bases between. This CDR3 comprises 15 residues. CDR3 in amino acids: CASSLEGNLNTEAFF. As DNA, the CDR3 is TGCGCCAGCAGCTTGGAGGGGAATTTGAACACTGAAGCTTTCTTT.

The chain employs TRBV6-6 and TRBJ2-7; 8 nucleotides align to TRBD2. The CDR3 length is 13 residues. Germline CDR1 MNHNY, CDR2 SVGAGI (reference sequence). V gave up 6 bases and J gave up 2 bases; unmatched junction bases: 3. The CDR3 nucleotides are TGTGCCAGCAGCCCGGGAGGGACCTACGAGCAGTACTTC. This codes for CASSPGGTYEQYF.

The rearrangement links TRBV7-8 to TRBJ2-3; 7 bases map to TRBD2. Germline assignment: CDR1 SGHVS and CDR2 FQNEAQ. This CDR3 comprises 14 residues. The J segment lost 4 bases and the V segment lost 2 bases, leaving 3 bases of the junction unmatched. In DNA form, the CDR3 reads TGTGCCAGCAGCTTAACGGGGGGTGCAGATACGCAGTATTTT. It translates to CASSLTGGADTQYF.

The V call is TRBV5-8, the J call TRBJ1-5; the match to TRBD1 covers 7 bases. The CDR3 totals 15 residues. Germline CDR1 is SGHTS and CDR2 is YDEGEE. V gave up 0 bases and J gave up 3 bases; unmatched junction bases: 3. The CDR3 sequence is CASSLGDSTNQPQHF. DNA of the CDR3: TGTGCCAGCAGCTTGGGGGACAGCACCAATCAGCCCCAGCATTTT.

The J gene is TRBJ2-7, the V gene TRBV5-6; no definite D call. The CDR3 is 15 residues long. The germline CDR1 and CDR2 sequences are SGHDT and YYEEEE. The germline V and J ends were trimmed by 1 base and 2 bases, with 13 bases remaining between them. This chain's CDR3 is CASSLILTWTYEQYF. In DNA form, the CDR3 reads TGTGCCAGCAGCTTGATACTGACATGGACCTACGAGCAGTACTTC.

The gene calls are TRBV11-2 and TRBJ1-2; maybe TRBD1 (5 bases). CDR3 length: 14 amino acids. Per the germline V gene, CDR1 is SGHAT and CDR2 is FQNNGV. Deletions cut 1 base from V and 7 bases from J, with 13 bases between. CDR3 coding DNA: TGTGCCAGCAGCTTAGTGCGGGACCAAGGTGGCTACACCTTC. Its translation: CASSLVRDQGGYTF.

The chain carries TRBV4-3 and TRBJ2-3; 10 bases line up with TRBD2. The CDR3 spans 18 residues. The junction had 9 bases not matched to a gene; V was cut back by 0 bases and J by 3 bases. CDR1 and CDR2 (germline): LGHNA, YSLEER. DNA for the CDR3: TGCGCCAGCAGCCAAGATGAGCGGGGGGGCTACGGTACAGATACGCAGTATTTT. Translating it yields CASSQDERGGYGTDTQYF.

The rearrangement links TRBV19 to TRBJ1-2; D may be TRBD1 (5 bases). Trimming took off 4 bases at V and 5 bases at J, with 14 bases between the two ends. Germline CDR1 LNHDA, CDR2 SQIVND (reference sequence). The length of the CDR3 is 14 residues. CDR3: CASSTGTSGYGYTF. DNA of the CDR3: TGTGCCAGTAGTACCGGGACTTCGGGATATGGCTACACCTTC.

V and J are TRBV5-1 and TRBJ2-5; D might be TRBD1 (5 bases). CDR1 SGHRS and CDR2 YFSETQ come from the germline V gene. Trimming pared 2 bases from V and 4 bases from J, leaving 18 bases between. CDR3 length: 16 amino acids. CDR3 protein: CASSLAVAHRRETQYF. DNA for the CDR3: TGCGCCAGCAGCTTAGCCGTCGCTCACAGGAGAGAGACCCAGTACTTC.

The genes are TRBV11-2 and TRBJ2-5, with D tentatively TRBD1 (6 bases). Trimming shortened V by 4 bases and J by 7 bases, and 19 bases separated the two germline ends. CDR1 is SGHAT, CDR2 FQNNGV, per germline. The length of the CDR3 is 15 residues. Written as DNA, the CDR3 is TGTGCCAGCAGCTGGGGCTCAGAGAAGACAGGGACCCAGTACTTC. Translation: CASSWGSEKTGTQYF. Filled out from reference TRBV11-2 and TRBJ2-5, the complete variable domain reads EAGVAQSPRYKIIEKRQSVAFWCNPISGHATLYWYQQILGQGPKLLIQFQNNGVVDDSQLPKDRFSAERLKGVDSTLKIQPAKLEDSAVYLCASSWGSEKTGTQYFGPGTRLLVL.

The CDR3 DNA sequence: TGTGCCAGCAGCTCCCACCGGACAGAAAACTATGGCTACACCTTC. It translates to CASSSHRTENYGYTF. The chain has TRBV7-8 and TRBJ1-2; maybe TRBD1 (6 bases). The V gene's germline CDR1 is SGHVS and CDR2 FQNEAQ. V shed 4 bases and J shed 2 bases, with 14 bases lying between them. This CDR3 is 15 amino acids long.

J is TRBJ1-1 and V is TRBV9; D uncertain. Germline values: CDR1 SGDLS, CDR2 YYNGEE. The CDR3 is made up of 13 amino acids. Between the trimmed V and J ends, which lost 4 bases and 7 bases, there was a span of 14 bases. The CDR3 region has the DNA TGTGCCAGCAGCCCCGGAGGGTCCCTTGAAGCTTTCTTT. Translation: CASSPGGSLEAFF.

This chain connects TRBV15 to TRBJ2-4; TRBD2 matches 7 bases. The CDR3 has 15 residues. CDR1 is LNHNV and CDR2 is YYDKDF in the germline V gene (reference sequence). V lost 1 base and J lost 3; bases outside the gene matches: 3. The CDR3 DNA reads as TGTGCCACCAGCAGAGGTGGGGGGGTCAAAAACATTCAGTACTTC. This translates into CATSRGGGVKNIQYF.

This chain uses TRBV6-5 with TRBJ1-2; the match to TRBD1 covers 8 bases. This CDR3 comprises 16 residues. From germline, CDR1 is MNHEY and CDR2 SVGAGI. Trimming took 0 bases from V and 2 from J; bases not matched to a gene: 5. The CDR3 nucleotides are TGTGCCAGCAGTTACTCGTTTCGGACAGGGAACTATGGCTACACCTTC. Translating it yields CASSYSFRTGNYGYTF.

The J gene is TRBJ1-2, the V gene TRBV10-3; tentatively, D is TRBD1 (6 bases). The V gene's germline CDR1 is ENHRY and CDR2 SYGVKD. The ends were cut back, 0 bases at V and 7 bases at J, with 6 bases in the middle. The CDR3 runs to 12 residues. CDR3 loop: CAISESGAGYTF. DNA of the CDR3: TGTGCCATCAGTGAGTCGGGGGCTGGCTACACCTTC.

This chain uses TRBV18 with TRBJ1-6, with D unresolved. The CDR3 loop spans 13 amino acids. V lost 6 bases and J 7 bases, leaving 10 bases between the germline ends. Germline V gene sequence: CDR1 KGHSH, CDR2 LQKENI. The CDR3 bases are TGTGCCAGCTCCCGAGGCAGAAATTCACCCCTCCACTTT. This sequence encodes CASSRGRNSPLHF.

Details on this clone: It is likely a read error, because the conserved phenylalanine at the end of the CDR3 is missing. The rearrangement uses TRBV6-5 and TRBJ2-7; D is possibly TRBD1 (6 bases). The CDR3 runs 14 residues. V lost 7 bases and J 3 bases, leaving 16 bases between the germline ends. The germline CDR1 and CDR2 sequences are MNHEY and SVGAGI. The CDR3 loop reads CASTPARGFYEQYL. CDR3 sequence (DNA): TGTGCCAGCACCCCGGCAAGGGGGTTCTACGAGCAGTACCTC.

V and J are TRBV27 and TRBJ1-2; the match to TRBD1 covers 7 bases. Germline assignment: CDR1 MNHEY and CDR2 SMNVEV (reference sequence). CDR3 length: 13 amino acids. After removal of 3 bases from V and 8 bases from J, the junction contained 6 bases not matched to a gene. CDR3 sequence reads: CASSLDRNSGYTF. The CDR3 DNA sequence: TGTGCCAGCAGTTTGGACAGGAACAGCGGCTACACCTTC.

The V gene is TRBV6-1, the J gene TRBJ2-2, with TRBD2 as a possible D gene (6 bases). The CDR3 has 12 residues. Trimming took off 3 bases at V and 13 bases at J, with 12 bases between the two ends. In germline, CDR1 is MNHNS, CDR2 SASEGT. The CDR3 DNA is TGTGCCAGCAGTGATTTCGGGGGAGCGCTGTTTTTT. Encoded protein: CASSDFGGALFF.

The chain joins TRBV5-6 to TRBJ1-6, with 9 nucleotides matching TRBD1. This CDR3 has 15 residues. Germline loops: CDR1 SGHDT, CDR2 YYEEEE. J was trimmed by 10 bases and V by 0 bases; bases with no gene match: 5. This chain's CDR3 is CASSLAGTGQSPLHF. The CDR3 coding sequence is TGTGCCAGCAGCTTGGCGGGGACAGGGCAATCACCCCTCCACTTT.

The V call is TRBV5-1, the J call TRBJ1-2; TRBD1 agrees at 9 bases. This CDR3 has 12 residues. Germline V gives CDR1 SGHRS, CDR2 YFSETQ. The ends lost 0 bases at V and 10 bases at J; junction bases unmatched: 1. Written as DNA, the CDR3 is TGCGCCAGCAGCTTGGGACAGGGGGACTACACCTTC. Translated: CASSLGQGDYTF.

CDR3 protein: CASSWGQGHTDTQYF. In nucleotides, the CDR3 is TGTGCCAGCAGCTGGGGACAGGGGCATACAGATACGCAGTATTTT. The V gene is TRBV7-9, the J gene TRBJ2-3, with TRBD1 matching over 10 bases. V shed 4 bases, J shed 3 bases, and the junction held 4 bases outside the gene matches. CDR3 size: 15 residues. In germline, CDR1 is SEHNR, CDR2 FQNEAQ (reference sequence).

DNA of the CDR3: TGTGCCAGCAGCTTTTCCTTAGGGGAGGATTCACCCCTCCACTTT. This translates into CASSFSLGEDSPLHF. The chain has TRBV7-8 and TRBJ1-6; perhaps TRBD1 as D (5 bases). V lost 3 bases to trimming and J lost 8 bases, with 14 bases between them. The length of the CDR3 is 15 residues. Germline V gene lookup returns CDR1 SGHVS and CDR2 FQNEAQ.

The chain links TRBV4-1 to TRBJ2-7, with a tentative D call TRBD1 (5 bases). The CDR3 runs to 14 residues. Germline V lookup: CDR1 MGHRA, CDR2 YSYEKL. Trimming stripped 2 bases from V and 0 bases from J, with 8 bases between. The chain's CDR3 is CASSQLGASYEQYF. CDR3 nucleotide sequence: TGCGCCAGCAGCCAACTAGGGGCCTCCTACGAGCAGTACTTC.